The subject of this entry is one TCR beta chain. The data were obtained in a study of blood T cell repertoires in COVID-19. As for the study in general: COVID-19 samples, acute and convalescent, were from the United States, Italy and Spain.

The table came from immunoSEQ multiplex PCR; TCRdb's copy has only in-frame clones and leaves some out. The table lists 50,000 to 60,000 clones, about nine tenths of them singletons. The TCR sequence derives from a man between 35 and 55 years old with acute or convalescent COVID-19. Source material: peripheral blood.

CDR3: CASSLDGSGSNEQFF. The CDR3 DNA reads as TGTGCCAGCAGCTTAGATGGTAGCGGGAGCAATGAGCAGTTCTTC. V and J are TRBV7-2 and TRBJ2-1; 9 bases match TRBD2. V lost 1 base, J lost 6 bases, and 4 bases stayed unmatched. The CDR3 contains 15 residues. Germline V lookup: CDR1 SGHTA, CDR2 FQGNSA.